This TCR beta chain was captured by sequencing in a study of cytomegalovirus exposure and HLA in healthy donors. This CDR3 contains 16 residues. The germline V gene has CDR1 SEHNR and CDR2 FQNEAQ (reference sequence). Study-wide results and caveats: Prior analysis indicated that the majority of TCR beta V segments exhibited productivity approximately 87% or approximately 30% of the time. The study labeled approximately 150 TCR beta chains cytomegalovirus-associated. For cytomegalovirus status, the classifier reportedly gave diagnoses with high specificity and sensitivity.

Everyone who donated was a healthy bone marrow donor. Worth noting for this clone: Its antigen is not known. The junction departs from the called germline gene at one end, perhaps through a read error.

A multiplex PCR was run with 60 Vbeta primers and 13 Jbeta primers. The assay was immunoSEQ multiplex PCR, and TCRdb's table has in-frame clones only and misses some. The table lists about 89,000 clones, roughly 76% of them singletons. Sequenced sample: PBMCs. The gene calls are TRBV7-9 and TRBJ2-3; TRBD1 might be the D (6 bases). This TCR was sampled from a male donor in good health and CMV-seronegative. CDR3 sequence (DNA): TGTTCCAGCAGCCCCCTGACAGGACAAGGAACAGATACGCAGTATTTT. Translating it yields CSSSPLTGQGTDTQYF.